The rows below give T cell receptor beta chains drawn from one sample of a study of monozygotic twins with cystic fibrosis. Using immunoSEQ multiplex PCR, the repertoire was profiled, and TCRdb retains in-frame clones only, with some absent. The sample consists of tens of thousands of clones, 97% of them appearing once. Input material: blood. These receptor sequences come from a girl aged 5 to 17 with cystic fibrosis. The CDR3 runs from the conserved cysteine through the conserved F or W. D genes are given only for firm matches. Rows give clone size only sometimes, using once, few, many, or a class for an expanded clone.

V	J	D	size	DNA	CDR3
TRBV19	TRBJ1-5	.	.	TGTGCCAGTAATGGGGCGAGGGGGAGGGGGACCCAGCATTTT	CASNGARGRGTQHF
TRBV4-1	TRBJ2-1	.	.	TGCGCCAGCAGCCCCCCCCCGGCGCCGGGGCGAGAGGAGCAGTTCTTC	CASSPPPAPGREEQFF
TRBV5-6	TRBJ2-3	.	.	TGTGCCAGCAGCTTGAAGGTTACTAGCACAGATACGCAGTATTTT	CASSLKVTSTDTQYF
TRBV2	TRBJ2-1	TRBD2	.	TGTGCCAGCAAGTATACTAGCGGGAGTGACAATGAGCAGTTCTTC	CASKYTSGSDNEQFF
TRBV7-7	TRBJ2-3	.	.	TGTGCCAGCAGCTTGGATTTCACAGATACGCAGTATTTT	CASSLDFTDTQYF
TRBV7-9	TRBJ1-1	.	.	TGTGCCAGCAGCTTAGGTTCGTTCACTGAAGCTTTCTTT	CASSLGSFTEAFF
TRBV5-1	TRBJ2-5	.	.	TGCGCCAGCAGCTTGGCTGATGGGGGGGAGACCCAGTACTTC	CASSLADGGETQYF
TRBV30	TRBJ1-2	.	.	TGTGCCTGGAGTGTGTCGGTTAACTATGGCTACACCTTC	CAWSVSVNYGYTF
TRBV25-1	TRBJ2-7	.	.	TGTGCCAGCACCGCCTCGGGCTACGAGCAGTACTTC	CASTASGYEQYF
TRBV6-5	TRBJ2-3	TRBD1	.	TGTGCCAGCCAGAAGACAGGGAACACAGATACGCAGTATTTT	CASQKTGNTDTQYF
TRBV5-4	TRBJ1-2	.	.	TGTGCCAGCAGCTTTACGAGGGACCGGGATTCATACACCTTC	CASSFTRDRDSYTF
TRBV7-9	TRBJ2-6	.	.	TGTGCCAGCAGCTTCAGGGGAGTGATGGCCAACGTCCTGACTTTC	CASSFRGVMANVLTF
TRBV9	TRBJ2-5	.	.	TGTGCCAGCAGCGTAGCTGTTGGCAGGCTAGAGACCCAGTACTTC	CASSVAVGRLETQYF
TRBV5-4	TRBJ2-7	.	.	TGTGCCAGCAGCTACGGGGGATCACCTTACGAGCAGTACTTC	CASSYGGSPYEQYF
TRBV5-8	TRBJ1-5	TRBD1	.	TGTGCCAGCAGCTGGGGCCGGGACAGGGTATTGGAGCCCCAGCATTTT	CASSWGRDRVLEPQHF
TRBV27	TRBJ2-1	TRBD2	.	TGTGCCACCACCGGGGGGGCAAGCTCCTACAATGAGCAGTTCTTC	CATTGGASSYNEQFF
TRBV5-1	TRBJ2-5	.	.	TGCGCCAGCAGCTTGGTTGGAACAGACTCCCGGGAGACCCAGTACTTC	CASSLVGTDSRETQYF
TRBV5-6	TRBJ2-1	.	.	TGTGCCAGCAGCCCGGCACAGAAATATAGCTCCTACAATGAGCAGTTCTTC	CASSPAQKYSSYNEQFF
TRBV7-2	TRBJ2-7	.	.	TGTGCCAGCAGCTCGGGACCGGACCAATACGAGCAGTACTTC	CASSSGPDQYEQYF
TRBV5-1	TRBJ1-1	.	.	TGCGCCAGCAGGGAATCGGGGGTGGGGTACACTGAAGCTTTCTTT	CASRESGVGYTEAFF
TRBV4-1	TRBJ2-3	.	.	TGCGCCAGCAGCCAAGAGACGGGGTATACGCAGTATTTT	CASSQETGYTQYF
TRBV7-2	TRBJ1-1	TRBD1	.	TGTGCCAGCAGCTTAGGAGCGGGACAGCCAATTCTCGCTTTCTTT	CASSLGAGQPILAFF
TRBV7-9	TRBJ1-3	.	.	TGTGCCAGCACCGGAGCAGGGTACGGAAACACCATATATTTT	CASTGAGYGNTIYF
TRBV29-1	TRBJ1-5	TRBD1	.	TGCAGCGTCGGGACAGAGGTGAATCAGCCCCAGCATTTT	CSVGTEVNQPQHF
TRBV19	TRBJ1-2	TRBD1	.	TGTGCCAGTAGAATCGGACAGGGCGGCTGGGGCTACACCTTC	CASRIGQGGWGYTF
TRBV5-4	TRBJ2-7	.	once	TGTGCCAGCAGCCCCAGGGGTAACCCCTACGAGCAGTACTTC	CASSPRGNPYEQYF
TRBV5-4	TRBJ2-5	TRBD1	once	TGTGCCAGCAGCTACGGACAGGGGGCGACCCAGCAAGAGACCCAGTACTTC	CASSYGQGATQQETQYF
TRBV10-3	TRBJ2-3	.	.	TGTGCCATCAGTGAGAAAGGTCTGCCGATCCCAGATACGCAGTATTTT	CAISEKGLPIPDTQYF
TRBV28	TRBJ2-1	TRBD1	.	TGTGCCAGCAGCACCGGGACAGGAGATTACAATGAGCAGTTCTTC	CASSTGTGDYNEQFF
TRBV13	TRBJ1-1	.	.	TGTGCCAGCAGCTCCTACAGACAGAGAATGAACACTGAAGCTTTCTTT	CASSSYRQRMNTEAFF
TRBV10-3	TRBJ2-1	.	.	TGTGCCACCGAGGGTGGGGGAGGCATCGACAATGAGCAGTTCTTC	CATEGGGGIDNEQFF
TRBV7-2	TRBJ2-7	.	.	TGTGCCAGCAGCTCGGACACTTACGCCTACGAGCAGTACTTC	CASSSDTYAYEQYF
TRBV1	TRBJ2-1	.	once	TGCACCAGCAGCCTTTGCAGCGGGGAATCCTACAATGAGCAGTTCTTC	CTSSLCSGESYNEQFF
TRBV5-4	TRBJ2-1	TRBD1	.	TGTGCCAGCAGCTTGGACAGGGGCTCCTACAATGAGCAGTTCTTC	CASSLDRGSYNEQFF
TRBV7-2	TRBJ2-7	.	.	TGTGCCAGCAGCCTCAACTTTTACGAGCAGTACTTC	CASSLNFYEQYF
TRBV30	TRBJ1-3	.	.	TGTGCCTGGAGTCAAGGGACTCCTAAGGGAAACACCATATATTTT	CAWSQGTPKGNTIYF
TRBV28	TRBJ2-1	.	.	TGTGCCAGCAGTGACTCCATCGGCCTTGGACGTAATGAGCAGTTCTTC	CASSDSIGLGRNEQFF
TRBV19	TRBJ2-2	.	.	TGTGCCAGTAGTATCCCGCTGCGAACCGGGGAGCTGTTTTTT	CASSIPLRTGELFF
TRBV29-1	TRBJ2-5	.	.	TGCAGCGTCCTCCGGGGGCCAGAGACCCAGTACTTC	CSVLRGPETQYF
TRBV7-2	TRBJ2-6	.	.	TGTGCCAGCAGCACAGGGCTTTCTGGGGCCAACGTCCTGACTTTC	CASSTGLSGANVLTF
TRBV5-1	TRBJ2-3	TRBD1	.	TGCGCCAGCAGCTGGGGACAGTATGGCACAGATACGCAGTATTTT	CASSWGQYGTDTQYF
TRBV10-3	TRBJ2-6	TRBD1	.	TGTGCCATCAGTGAGTTGAGGGGGCCCTACGGGGCCAACGTCCTGACTTTC	CAISELRGPYGANVLTF
TRBV2	TRBJ2-5	.	.	TGTGCCAGCAGTGACGCCAGGGCCCAAGAGACCCAGTACTTC	CASSDARAQETQYF
TRBV10-3	TRBJ2-1	TRBD2	.	TGTGCCATCAGTGAGCCCCGACTAGCGATAAACAATGAGCAGTTCTTC	CAISEPRLAINNEQFF
TRBV27	TRBJ1-1	TRBD1	.	TGTGCCAGCAGTTTCAGGGGGCGGGTCACTGAAGCTTTCTTT	CASSFRGRVTEAFF
TRBV7-2	TRBJ2-5	TRBD2	.	TGTGCCAGCAGCTTAGAAGGATTAGCGGGGTCACGGACCCAGTACTTC	CASSLEGLAGSRTQYF